The next 2 T cell receptor beta chains were all read from a single sample in a study of blood T cell repertoires in COVID-19. Profiled with immunoSEQ multiplex PCR; TCRdb holds only in-frame clones, not every one. The sample has about 340,000 clones, about 93% seen once. Sequencing input: peripheral blood. The receptors shown here come from a woman younger than 30 who had recovered from COVID-19.

This clone was counted between two and nine times. This chain uses TRBV2 with TRBJ2-7; 8 bases match TRBD1. Per the germline V gene, CDR1 is SNHLY and CDR2 is FYNNEI. V dropped 6 bases and J dropped 6; count of bases not matched to a gene: 4. The CDR3 extends over 12 amino acids. The CDR3, as DNA: TGTGCCAGCAGATTTACAGGGGGCGAGCAGTACGTC. This gives the protein CASRFTGGEQYV.

The rearrangement uses TRBV25-1 and TRBJ2-3; 7 nucleotides match TRBD2. The CDR3 has 15 residues. Trimming at V came to 3 bases and at J to 3 bases, leaving 6 bases not matched to a gene. The germline CDR1 and CDR2 sequences are MGHDK and SYGVNS. The CDR3 loop is CASSESREVTDTQYF. The CDR3 DNA follows: TGTGCCAGCAGTGAGAGCCGGGAGGTGACAGATACGCAGTATTTT.